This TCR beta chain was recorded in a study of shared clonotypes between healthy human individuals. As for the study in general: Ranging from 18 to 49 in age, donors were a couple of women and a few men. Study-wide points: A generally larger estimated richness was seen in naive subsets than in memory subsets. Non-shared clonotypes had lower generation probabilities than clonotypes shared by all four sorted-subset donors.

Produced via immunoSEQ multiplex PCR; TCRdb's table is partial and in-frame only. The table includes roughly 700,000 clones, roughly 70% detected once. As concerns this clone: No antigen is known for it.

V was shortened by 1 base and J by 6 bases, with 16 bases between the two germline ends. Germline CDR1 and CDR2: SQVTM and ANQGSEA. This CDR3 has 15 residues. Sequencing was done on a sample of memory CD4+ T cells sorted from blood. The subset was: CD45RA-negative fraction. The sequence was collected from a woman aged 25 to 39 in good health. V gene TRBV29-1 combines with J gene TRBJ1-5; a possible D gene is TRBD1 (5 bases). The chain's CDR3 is CSVEVTGAEGQPQHF. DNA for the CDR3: TGCAGCGTTGAAGTTACTGGGGCGGAAGGTCAGCCCCAGCATTTT.